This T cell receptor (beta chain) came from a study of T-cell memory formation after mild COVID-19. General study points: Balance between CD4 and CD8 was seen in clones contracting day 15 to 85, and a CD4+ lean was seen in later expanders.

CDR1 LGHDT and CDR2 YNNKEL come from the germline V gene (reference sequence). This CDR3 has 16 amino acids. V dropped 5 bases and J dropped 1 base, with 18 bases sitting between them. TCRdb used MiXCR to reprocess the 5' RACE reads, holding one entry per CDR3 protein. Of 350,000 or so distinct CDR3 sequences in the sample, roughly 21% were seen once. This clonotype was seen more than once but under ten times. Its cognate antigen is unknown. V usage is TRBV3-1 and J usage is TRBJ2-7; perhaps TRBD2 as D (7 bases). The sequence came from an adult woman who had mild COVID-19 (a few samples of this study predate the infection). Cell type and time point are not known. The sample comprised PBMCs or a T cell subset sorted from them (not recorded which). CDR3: CASSVPTGRGSYEQYF. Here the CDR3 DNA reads TGTGCCAGCAGCGTACCCACAGGGAGGGGTTCCTACGAGCAGTACTTC.